This entry is about one TCR beta chain. This specimen belongs to a study of blood T cell repertoires in COVID-19. On the study more broadly: There were acute and convalescent COVID-19 samples, and they came from the United States, Italy and Spain.

Authors' processing steps: Estimation of nucleated cell counts was performed using reference gene primer amplification. Sequencing was performed with immunoSEQ multiplex PCR; in TCRdb, only in-frame clones are kept and a portion is missing. D and trimming come from the DNA, and the V and J calls and clone size come from that table. Altogether 90,000 or so clones are present, 89% being singletons, with the ten largest covering approximately 3.6%. Germline values: CDR1 LNHNV, CDR2 YYDKDF (reference sequence). The V gene lost 0 bases and the J gene lost 2 bases, with 9 bases spanning the gap. CDR3 size: 15 residues.

The source material was peripheral blood. The genes are TRBV15 and TRBJ2-3; unclear D gene. The sequence was obtained from an older woman with acute or convalescent COVID-19. The CDR3 DNA is TGTGCCACCAGCAGAGACCCCTTTCCCACAGATACGCAGTATTTT. Translated: CATSRDPFPTDTQYF.